These 22 T cell receptor beta chains were all obtained from the same sample, sequenced in a study of T cell repertoires in cytomegalovirus infection (dated by TCRdb to about 2019). The instrument was an Illumina HiSeq 1500. TCRdb itself trimmed the public reads at Q25 with fastp, ran MiXCR and retained productive beta chains. CDR3 protein sequences are deduplicated, and each keeps its most common genes and DNA. Present in this sample are about 150,000 distinct CDR3 sequences, around a quarter of which were seen just once. Roughly 9.7% of the sample goes to the ten largest clones. Material for sequencing was PBMCs. The receptors here all came from a human donor in good health (CMV status not recorded). Some clones in this sample may be carry-over from other donors' samples.

The V and J genes are TRBV10-3 and TRBJ2-5; possible D gene TRBD2, 5 bases. Trimming stripped 10 bases from V and 2 bases from J, with 20 bases between. From germline, CDR1 is ENHRY and CDR2 SYGVKD. The CDR3 extends over 15 amino acids. The CDR3 DNA reads TGTGCCACCGGGGTTGGAGCGGATATACAAGAGACCCAGTACTTC. Its translation is CATGVGADIQETQYF.

The sample holds a few counts of this clonotype. This chain joins TRBV2 and TRBJ2-3, with a tentative D call TRBD2 (6 bases). CDR1 is SNHLY, CDR2 FYNNEI, per germline. V was cut by 1 base and J by 6 bases, with 23 bases left in between. The CDR3 is 18 residues long. The CDR3 sequence is CASSEGSRRALKLDTQYF. The CDR3, as DNA: TGTGCCAGCAGTGAAGGGTCCAGGAGGGCCCTTAAGTTGGATACGCAGTATTTT. Drawing the rest from reference TRBV2 and TRBJ2-3, the complete variable domain is EPEVTQTPSHQVTQMGQEVILRCVPISNHLYFYWYRQILGQKVEFLVSFYNNEISEKSEIFDDQFSVERPDGSNFTLKIRSTKLEDSAMYFCASSEGSRRALKLDTQYFGPGTRLTVL.

This sequence joins TRBV3-1 and TRBJ2-7; D is unclear. Germline CDR1 is LGHDT and CDR2 is YNNKEL (reference sequence). V lost 3 bases and J 0 bases, leaving 12 bases between the germline ends. The length of the CDR3 is 15 residues. The CDR3 nucleotides are TGTGCCAGCAGCCACTATTCTAGAACCTCCTACGAGCAGTACTTC. Its translation is CASSHYSRTSYEQYF.

The sample holds a few counts of this clonotype. The rearrangement uses TRBV7-3 and TRBJ2-3, with a possible D match to TRBD1 (6 bases). CDR3 size: 12 residues. The germline gives CDR1 SGHTA, CDR2 FQGTGA. Trimming left V 5 bases short and J 4 bases short, with 7 bases between. CDR3 loop: CASSAGADTQYF. CDR3 in DNA: TGTGCCAGCAGCGCAGGGGCAGATACGCAGTATTTT.

There are many counts of this clonotype. The chain combines TRBV28 with TRBJ2-3; TRBD2 might be the D (5 bases). Germline V gene sequence: CDR1 MDHEN, CDR2 SYDVKM. Trimming stripped 6 bases from V and 1 base from J, with 14 bases between. The CDR3 totals 15 residues. The CDR3, as DNA: TGTGCCAGCAGCCCCCAAGGACTCGGCACAGATACGCAGTATTTT. As protein: CASSPQGLGTDTQYF.

This clonotype was counted only a few times. CDR3 region: CASSLATGTQYF. The CDR3 DNA follows: TGTGCCAGCAGCTTAGCAACTGGTACGCAGTATTTT. The chain joins TRBV7-6 to TRBJ2-3; D remains ambiguous. Germline values: CDR1 SGHVS, CDR2 FNYEAQ. This CDR3 has 12 amino acids. V lost 0 bases and J lost 8, with 6 bases in between.

This clonotype was counted between two and nine times. The CDR3 DNA reads as TGTGCCAGCAGTGAGCTAGCCAAGGGTGAGCAGTTCTTC. This gives the protein CASSELAKGEQFF. The V call is TRBV2, the J call TRBJ2-1; a possible D gene is TRBD2 (5 bases). The CDR3 runs to 13 residues. V lost 3 bases and J 9 bases, leaving 12 bases between the germline ends. Germline CDR1 reads SNHLY; CDR2 reads FYNNEI.

This clonotype appeared once. The rearrangement uses TRBV14 and TRBJ2-1; 12 bases fit TRBD2. V was pared by 4 bases and J by 9 bases, with 7 bases of the junction left unmatched. The CDR3 spans 15 residues. Germline CDR1 is SGHDN and CDR2 is FVKESK. The CDR3 region is CASSPTSGSEGEQFF. As DNA, the CDR3 is TGTGCCAGCAGCCCGACTAGCGGGAGTGAAGGTGAGCAGTTCTTC.

V usage is TRBV12-3 or TRBV12-4 and J usage is TRBJ1-2, with D perhaps matching TRBD1 (5 bases). V was pared by 5 bases and J by 8 bases, with 21 bases between. The CDR3 totals 15 residues. CDR3 region: CASSPPSGPVGGYTF. The CDR3 bases are TGTGCCAGCAGTCCCCCATCGGGGCCAGTGGGCGGCTACACCTTC.

As regards this clonotype: A clone one base away is much larger, so this may be a read error. The V gene is TRBV7-6, the J gene TRBJ2-5, with a tentative D call TRBD2 (6 bases). This CDR3 contains 15 residues. Germline loops: CDR1 SGHVS, CDR2 FNYEAQ. The chain's CDR3 is CDSSITDGGSETQYF. CDR3 in DNA: TGTGACAGCAGCATCACCGATGGGGGGTCAGAGACCCAGTACTTC.

The CDR3 DNA reads TGTGCCAGCAGTGACAGGCCGAAAGGGGGAAACACCATATATTTT. This sequence encodes CASSDRPKGGNTIYF. The chain employs TRBV28 and TRBJ1-3, with a possible D match to TRBD1 (6 bases). Trimming pared 5 bases from V and 4 bases from J, leaving 15 bases between. CDR3 size: 15 residues. Per germline, CDR1 MDHEN and CDR2 SYDVKM.

This clonotype was seen only a few times. This chain links TRBV28 with TRBJ2-1, with 9 bases matching TRBD2. The junction had 6 bases not matched to a gene; V was cut back by 2 bases and J by 7 bases. CDR3 length: 15 residues. Germline CDR1 and CDR2: MDHEN and SYDVKM. CDR3 DNA sequence: TGTGCCAGCAGTTTAGGCGGGAGGGAGGGAAATGAGCAGTTCTTC. Its translation is CASSLGGREGNEQFF.

This chain connects TRBV5-1 to TRBJ2-1; D remains ambiguous. This CDR3 has 10 amino acids. Trimming took off 4 bases at V and 10 bases at J, with 6 bases between the two ends. CDR1 and CDR2 (germline): SGHRS, YFSETQ. This chain's CDR3 is CASSGSEQFF. CDR3 coding DNA: TGCGCCAGCAGCGGGTCGGAGCAGTTCTTC.

The chain links TRBV4-3 to TRBJ1-5; TRBD1 might be the D (5 bases). There are 16 residues in the CDR3. The V end lost 0 bases, the J end lost 2 bases, and 11 bases lay between the germline ends. The germline gives CDR1 LGHNA, CDR2 YSLEER. The CDR3 DNA is TGCGCCAGCAGCCAAGATGGGGGTGTAGGCAATCAGCCCCAGCATTTT. Protein: CASSQDGGVGNQPQHF.

Notes on this clonotype: A read error may explain this, as a much larger clone is one base away. CDR3 residues: CASSLDAGGDEQFF. For the CDR3, the DNA is TGTGCCAGCAGCTTAGATGCGGGGGGGGATGAGCAGTTCTTC. The gene calls are TRBV7-2 and TRBJ2-1; 9 positions match TRBD2. The germline gives CDR1 SGHTA, CDR2 FQGNSA. The V segment lost 1 base and the J segment 8 bases; nucleotides outside the gene matches: 3. This CDR3 contains 14 residues.

This clonotype was observed once. The junction departs from germline at one end; a sequencing error may be responsible. The chain's CDR3 is CSYTGSTDMQYF. DNA of the CDR3: TGCAGCTACACGGGGAGTACAGATATGCAGTATTTT. V gene TRBV29-1 combines with J gene TRBJ2-3; TRBD2 is a possible D gene (5 bases). Germline V gene sequence: CDR1 SQVTM, CDR2 ANQGSEA. The length of the CDR3 is 12 residues.

Ten or more counts support this clonotype. This rearrangement joins TRBV4-2 to TRBJ1-1; no clear D gene. Germline V gives CDR1 LGHNA, CDR2 YNFKEQ. V shed 2 bases and J shed 3 bases, with 19 bases lying between them. The length of the CDR3 is 17 residues. CDR3 sequence (DNA): TGTGCCAGCAGCCAACTCCCGGAGGACCCCGCGGACACTGAAGCTTTCTTT. It encodes CASSQLPEDPADTEAFF.

CDR3 in DNA: TGTGCCAGCTTTAGCGGTGATTACTACAATGAGCAGTTCTTC. Its protein is CASFSGDYYNEQFF. This chain links TRBV28 with TRBJ2-1; possibly TRBD2 for D (6 bases). V shed 8 bases and J shed 3 bases, with 14 bases lying between them. CDR3 length: 14 residues. The V gene's germline CDR1 is MDHEN and CDR2 SYDVKM.

This clonotype was seen many times. The V call is TRBV5-4, the J call TRBJ2-3; perhaps TRBD2 as D (6 bases). The CDR3 length is 16 residues. V lost 5 bases, J lost 1 base, and 17 bases lay in between. Germline CDR1 reads SGHNT; CDR2 reads YYREEE (reference sequence). Here the CDR3 reads CASSMGGAAGTDTQYF. DNA of the CDR3: TGTGCCAGCAGTATGGGGGGAGCAGCCGGCACAGATACGCAGTATTTT.

This clonotype was recorded at least ten times. The chain employs TRBV7-2 and TRBJ2-1; 11 bases align to TRBD2. Germline V gives CDR1 SGHTA, CDR2 FQGNSA. After removal of 5 bases from V and 5 bases from J, the junction contained 5 bases not matched to a gene. The CDR3 has 15 residues. CDR3 DNA sequence: TGTGCCAGCAGCCTTCTAGCGGGGGGCCACAATGAGCAGTTCTTC. This gives the protein CASSLLAGGHNEQFF. The full variable domain, in which reference TRBV7-2 and TRBJ2-1 provide the parts outside the CDR3, is GAGVSQSPSNKVTEKGKDVELRCDPISGHTALYWYRQSLGQGLEFLIYFQGNSAPDKSGLPSDRFSAERTGGSVSTLTIQRTQQEDSAVYLCASSLLAGGHNEQFFGPGTRLTVL.

In this sample, this clonotype turned up a few times. This sequence joins TRBV7-2 and TRBJ2-1; TRBD2 agrees at 12 bases. The CDR3 is made up of 16 amino acids. Looked up from germline, CDR1 is SGHTA and CDR2 is FQGNSA. The trim removed 1 base at V and 6 bases at J, leaving 4 bases unmatched. The CDR3 nucleotides read TGTGCCAGCAGCTTAGTGACTAGCGGGGGCCTCAATGAGCAGTTCTTC. This translates into CASSLVTSGGLNEQFF. Together with reference TRBV7-2 and TRBJ2-1, the CDR3 gives the full variable domain: GAGVSQSPSNKVTEKGKDVELRCDPISGHTALYWYRQSLGQGLEFLIYFQGNSAPDKSGLPSDRFSAERTGGSVSTLTIQRTQQEDSAVYLCASSLVTSGGLNEQFFGPGTRLTVL.

The chain employs TRBV7-9 and TRBJ2-7; D call uncertain. The V and J ends lost 5 bases and 1 base respectively, with 6 bases between them. Germline V gene sequence: CDR1 SEHNR, CDR2 FQNEAQ (reference sequence). This CDR3 region has 12 residues. In DNA, the CDR3 is TGTGCCAGCAGCCAAACGTCCTACGAGCAGTACTTC. Translating gives CASSQTSYEQYF.